This TCR beta chain was documented in a study of early T cells in non-severe SARS-CoV-2 infection. The CDR3 is made up of 13 amino acids. V lost 1 base and J 2 bases, leaving 8 bases between the germline ends. Per germline, CDR1 DFQATT and CDR2 SNEGSKA (reference sequence). Researchers attached unique molecular identifiers to individual cDNA molecules. TCRdb re-analysed the 5' RACE reads in MiXCR, keeping a single row per CDR3 protein. The sample lists about 70,000 distinct CDR3 sequences; around 12% were seen once. The rearrangement joins TRBV20-1 to TRBJ1-1, with D unresolved. This specimen consisted of whole blood, obtained at baseline. The origin of this receptor is an adult who was a healthcare worker with PCR-confirmed SARS-CoV-2 infection or an uninfected control (not recorded which). The donor label of this sample is uncertain. The CDR3 spells CSARVDRNTEAFF. The CDR3 DNA reads as TGCAGTGCTAGAGTGGATAGAAACACTGAAGCTTTCTTT.